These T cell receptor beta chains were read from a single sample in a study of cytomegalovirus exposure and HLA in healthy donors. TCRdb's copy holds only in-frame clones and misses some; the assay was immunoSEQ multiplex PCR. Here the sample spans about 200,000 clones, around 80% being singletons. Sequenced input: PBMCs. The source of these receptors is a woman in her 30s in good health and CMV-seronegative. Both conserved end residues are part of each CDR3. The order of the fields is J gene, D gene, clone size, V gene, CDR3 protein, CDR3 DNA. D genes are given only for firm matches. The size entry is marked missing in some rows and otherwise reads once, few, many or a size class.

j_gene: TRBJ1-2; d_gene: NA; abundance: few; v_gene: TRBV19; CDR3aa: CASSTGPGYGYTF; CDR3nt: TGTGCCAGTAGTACAGGGCCCGGCTATGGCTACACCTTC
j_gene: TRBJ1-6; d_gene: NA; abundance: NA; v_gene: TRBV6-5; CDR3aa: CASSYRGASLHF; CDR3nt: TGTGCCAGCAGTTACCGGGGGGCCTCCCTCCACTTT
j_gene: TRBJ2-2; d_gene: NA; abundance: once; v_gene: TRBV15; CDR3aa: CATSFNRDSGELFF; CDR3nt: TGTGCCACCAGCTTTAACAGGGATTCCGGGGAGCTGTTTTTT
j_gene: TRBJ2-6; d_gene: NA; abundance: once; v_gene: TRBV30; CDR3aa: CAWSLAGANVLTF; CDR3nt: TGTGCCTGGTCGTTAGCTGGGGCCAACGTCCTGACTTTC
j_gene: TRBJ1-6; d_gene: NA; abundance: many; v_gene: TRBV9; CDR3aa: CASSFQNSPLHF; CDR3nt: TGTGCCAGCAGCTTCCAAAATTCACCCCTCCACTTT
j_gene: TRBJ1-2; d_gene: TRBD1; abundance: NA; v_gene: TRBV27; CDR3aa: CASSLYRGRTNYGYTF; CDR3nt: TGTGCCAGCAGTTTATACAGGGGCAGGACTAACTATGGCTACACCTTC
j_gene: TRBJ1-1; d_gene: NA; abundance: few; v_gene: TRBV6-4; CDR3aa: CASSVTNTEAFF; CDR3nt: TGTGCCAGCAGTGTTACAAACACTGAAGCTTTCTTT
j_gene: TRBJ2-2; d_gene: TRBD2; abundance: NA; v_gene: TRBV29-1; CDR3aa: CSVVRGGNTGELFF; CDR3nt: TGCAGCGTTGTACGGGGGGGGAACACCGGGGAGCTGTTTTTT
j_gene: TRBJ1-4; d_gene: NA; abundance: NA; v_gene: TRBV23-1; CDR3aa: CASSQSGVAEKLFF; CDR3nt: TGCGCCAGCAGTCAATCAGGGGTTGCTGAAAAACTGTTTTTT
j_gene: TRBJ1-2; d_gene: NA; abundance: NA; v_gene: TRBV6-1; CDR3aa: CAGGTGYNGYTF; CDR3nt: TGTGCCGGCGGAACAGGGTACAATGGCTACACCTTC
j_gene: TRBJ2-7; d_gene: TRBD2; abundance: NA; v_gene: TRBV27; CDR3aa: CASSRASGPYEQYF; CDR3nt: TGTGCCAGCAGCCGAGCTAGCGGACCCTACGAGCAGTACTTC
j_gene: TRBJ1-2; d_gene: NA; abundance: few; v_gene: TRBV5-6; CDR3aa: CASSLSGILPNWYGYTF; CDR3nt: TGTGCCAGCAGCTTGAGCGGGATTCTACCTAACTGGTATGGCTACACCTTC
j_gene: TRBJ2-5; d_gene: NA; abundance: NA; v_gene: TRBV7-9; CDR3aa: CASSLTIQRQETQYF; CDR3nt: TGTGCCAGCAGCTTAACCATCCAGCGACAAGAGACCCAGTACTTC
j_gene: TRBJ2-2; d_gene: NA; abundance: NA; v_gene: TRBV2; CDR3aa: CASGGAMNTGELFF; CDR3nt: TGTGCCAGCGGGGGGGCCATGAACACCGGGGAGCTGTTTTTT
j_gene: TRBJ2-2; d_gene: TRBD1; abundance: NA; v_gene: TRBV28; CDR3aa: CASSFRTGHTGELFF; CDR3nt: TGTGCCAGCAGTTTCAGGACAGGGCACACCGGGGAGCTGTTTTTT
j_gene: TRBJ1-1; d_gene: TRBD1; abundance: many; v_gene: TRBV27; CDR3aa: CASSSDRRDRNTEAFF; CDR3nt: TGTGCCAGCAGTTCCGACCGCCGGGACAGGAACACTGAAGCTTTCTTT
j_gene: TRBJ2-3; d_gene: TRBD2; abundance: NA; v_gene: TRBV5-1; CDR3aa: CASSFAGDRTDTQYF; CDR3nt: TGCGCCAGCAGCTTCGCGGGAGATAGAACAGATACGCAGTATTTT
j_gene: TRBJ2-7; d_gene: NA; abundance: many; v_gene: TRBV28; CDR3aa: CASSLPRHPYEQYF; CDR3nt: TGTGCCAGCAGTTTACCTAGGCATCCCTACGAGCAGTACTTC
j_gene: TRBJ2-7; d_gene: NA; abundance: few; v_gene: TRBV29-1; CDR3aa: CSVEEVARGEQYF; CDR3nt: TGCAGCGTTGAAGAGGTTGCAAGGGGGGAGCAGTACTTC
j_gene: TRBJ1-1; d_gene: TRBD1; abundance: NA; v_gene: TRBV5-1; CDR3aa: CASSLRTGGTNTEAFF; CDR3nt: TGCGCCAGCAGCCTCAGGACAGGGGGGACCAACACTGAAGCTTTCTTT
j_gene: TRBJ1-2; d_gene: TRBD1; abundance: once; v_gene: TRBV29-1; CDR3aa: CSVPPDRGGSYGYTF; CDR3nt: TGCAGCGTTCCCCCGGACAGGGGAGGAAGCTATGGCTACACCTTC
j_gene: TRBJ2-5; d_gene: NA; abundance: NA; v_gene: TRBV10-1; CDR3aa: CASSEFHQETQYF; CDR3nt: TGCGCCAGCAGTGAGTTCCATCAAGAGACCCAGTACTTC
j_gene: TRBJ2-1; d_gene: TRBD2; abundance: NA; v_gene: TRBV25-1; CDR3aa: CASSPSGRAYNEQFF; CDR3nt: TGTGCCAGCAGTCCTAGCGGGAGGGCCTACAATGAGCAGTTCTTC
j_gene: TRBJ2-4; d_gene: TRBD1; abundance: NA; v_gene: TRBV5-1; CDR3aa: CASSATGGASANIQYF; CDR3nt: TGCGCCAGCAGCGCAACAGGGGGCGCGAGTGCAAACATTCAGTACTTC
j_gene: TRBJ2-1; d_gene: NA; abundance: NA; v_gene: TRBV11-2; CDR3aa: CASSFSLTTRVGGEQFF; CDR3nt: TGTGCCAGCAGCTTTTCTCTGACCACCCGAGTAGGAGGTGAGCAGTTCTTC
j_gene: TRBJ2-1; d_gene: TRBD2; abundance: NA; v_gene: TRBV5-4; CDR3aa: CASSLGSGGINEQFF; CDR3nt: TGTGCCAGCAGCTTGGGGAGCGGGGGGATCAATGAGCAGTTCTTC
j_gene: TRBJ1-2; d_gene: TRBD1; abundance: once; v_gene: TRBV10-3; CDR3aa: CAIRDRGNYGYTF; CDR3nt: TGTGCCATCCGGGACAGGGGAAACTATGGCTACACCTTC
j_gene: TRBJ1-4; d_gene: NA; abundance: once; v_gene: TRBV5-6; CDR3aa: CASTESAGANEKLFF; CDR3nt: TGTGCCAGCACCGAATCCGCGGGGGCTAATGAAAAACTGTTTTTT
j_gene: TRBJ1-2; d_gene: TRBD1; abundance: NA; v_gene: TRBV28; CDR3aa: CASSLAGGVYTF; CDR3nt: TGTGCCAGCAGCCTCGCAGGGGGCGTCTACACCTTC
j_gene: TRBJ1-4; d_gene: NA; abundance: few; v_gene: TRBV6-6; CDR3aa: CASSSYEKLFF; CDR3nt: TGTGCCAGCAGTTCATATGAAAAACTGTTTTTT
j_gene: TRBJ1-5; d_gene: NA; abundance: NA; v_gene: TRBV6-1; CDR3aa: CASSEQFSNQPQHF; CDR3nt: TGTGCCAGCAGTGAACAGTTTAGCAATCAGCCCCAGCATTTT
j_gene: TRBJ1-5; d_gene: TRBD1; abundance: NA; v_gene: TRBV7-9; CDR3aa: CASSRDRGQPQHF; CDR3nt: TGTGCCAGCAGCCGGGACAGGGGGCAGCCCCAGCATTTT
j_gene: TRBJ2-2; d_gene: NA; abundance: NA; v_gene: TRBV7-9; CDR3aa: CASRNNRDGELFF; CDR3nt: TGTGCCAGCAGAAATAACAGGGACGGGGAGCTGTTTTTT
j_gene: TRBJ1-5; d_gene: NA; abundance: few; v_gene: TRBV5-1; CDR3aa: CASSLDEGSQPQHF; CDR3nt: TGCGCCAGCAGCTTGGATGAGGGTAGTCAGCCCCAGCATTTT
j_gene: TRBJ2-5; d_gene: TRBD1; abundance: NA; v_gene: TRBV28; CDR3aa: CASRGTGRAETQYF; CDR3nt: TGTGCCAGCAGAGGGACAGGGCGCGCAGAGACCCAGTACTTC
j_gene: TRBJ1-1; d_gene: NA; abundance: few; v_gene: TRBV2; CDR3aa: CASTSEAFF; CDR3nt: TGTGCCAGCACCAGTGAAGCTTTCTTT
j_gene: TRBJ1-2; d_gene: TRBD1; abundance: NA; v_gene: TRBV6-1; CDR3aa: CASVLGQGDGYTF; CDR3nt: TGTGCCAGCGTACTCGGACAGGGAGATGGCTACACCTTC
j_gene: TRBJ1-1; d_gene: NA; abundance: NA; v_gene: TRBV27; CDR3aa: CASSFRPGLNTEAFF; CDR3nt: TGTGCCAGCAGTTTCCGGCCAGGGCTGAACACTGAAGCTTTCTTT
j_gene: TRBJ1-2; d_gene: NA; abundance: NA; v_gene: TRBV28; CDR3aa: CASSLGRLTVYGYTF; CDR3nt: TGTGCCAGCAGTTTGGGCAGACTAACGGTCTATGGCTACACCTTC
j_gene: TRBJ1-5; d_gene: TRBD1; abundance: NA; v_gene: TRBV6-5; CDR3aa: CASSSDRDQPQHF; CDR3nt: TGTGCCAGCAGTTCGGACAGGGATCAGCCCCAGCATTTT
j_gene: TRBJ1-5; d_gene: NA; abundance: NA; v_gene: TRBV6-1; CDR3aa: CASGLLHNGGPQHF; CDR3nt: TGTGCCAGCGGTTTGTTGCATAACGGGGGGCCCCAGCATTTT
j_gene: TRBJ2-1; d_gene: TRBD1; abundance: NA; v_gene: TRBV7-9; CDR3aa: CASSTGQGNNEQFF; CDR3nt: TGTGCCAGCAGCACGGGACAGGGAAACAATGAGCAGTTCTTC
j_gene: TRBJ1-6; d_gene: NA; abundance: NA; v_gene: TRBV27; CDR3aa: CASTSSYNSPLHF; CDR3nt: TGTGCCAGCACTAGCTCCTATAATTCACCCCTCCACTTT
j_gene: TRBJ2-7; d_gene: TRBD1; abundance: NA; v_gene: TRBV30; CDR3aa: CAWSVRRQGLGYEQYF; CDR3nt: TGTGCCTGGAGTGTACGGCGACAGGGGTTGGGTTACGAGCAGTACTTC
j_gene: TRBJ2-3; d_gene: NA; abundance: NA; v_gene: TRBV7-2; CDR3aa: CASSSAAWSDTQYF; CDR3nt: TGTGCCAGCAGCTCGGCGGCTTGGAGCGATACGCAGTATTTT
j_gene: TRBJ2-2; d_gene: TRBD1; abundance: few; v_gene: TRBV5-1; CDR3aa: CASSLGQGVGGELFF; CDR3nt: TGCGCCAGCAGCTTGGGACAGGGGGTCGGCGGGGAGCTGTTTTTT
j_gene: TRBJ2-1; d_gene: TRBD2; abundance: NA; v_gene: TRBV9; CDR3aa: CASSPTLGLAGGPDSYNEQFF; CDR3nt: TGTGCCAGCAGCCCAACCCTGGGACTAGCGGGAGGGCCCGACTCCTACAATGAGCAGTTCTTC
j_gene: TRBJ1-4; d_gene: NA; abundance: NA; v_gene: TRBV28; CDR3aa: CASSLGGSRSEKLFF; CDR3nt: TGTGCCAGCTCCCTTGGGGGGTCTAGGTCCGAAAAACTGTTTTTT
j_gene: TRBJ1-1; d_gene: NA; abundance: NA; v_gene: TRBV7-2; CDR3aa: CASSLEVPGPNTEAFF; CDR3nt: TGTGCCAGCAGCTTAGAAGTTCCAGGGCCGAACACTGAAGCTTTCTTT
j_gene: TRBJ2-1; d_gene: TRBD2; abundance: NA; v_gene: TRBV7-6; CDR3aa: CASSPSSGPPEQFF; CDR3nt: TGTGCCAGCAGCCCATCTAGCGGTCCCCCGGAGCAGTTCTTC
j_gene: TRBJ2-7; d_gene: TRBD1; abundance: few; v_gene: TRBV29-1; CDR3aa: CSVSVGQGAEQYF; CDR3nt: TGCAGCGTGAGCGTGGGACAGGGTGCCGAGCAGTACTTC
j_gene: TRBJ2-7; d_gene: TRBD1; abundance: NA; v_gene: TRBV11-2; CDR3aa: CASSFSRDRGSHEQYF; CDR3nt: TGTGCCAGCAGCTTTTCCCGGGACAGGGGTAGCCACGAGCAGTACTTC
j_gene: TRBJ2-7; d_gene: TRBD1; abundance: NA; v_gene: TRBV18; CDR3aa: CASSPRTGPYEQYF; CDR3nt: TGTGCCAGCTCACCGAGGACAGGCCCCTACGAGCAGTACTTC
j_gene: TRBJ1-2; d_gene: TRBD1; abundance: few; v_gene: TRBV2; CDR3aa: CASGPGGDRHYGYTF; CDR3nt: TGTGCCAGCGGCCCGGGTGGGGACAGACACTATGGCTACACCTTC
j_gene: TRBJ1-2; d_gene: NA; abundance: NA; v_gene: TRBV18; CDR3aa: CASSPKTANNGYTF; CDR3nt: TGTGCCAGCTCGCCTAAGACAGCTAATAATGGCTACACCTTC